One sample yielded the 27 T cell receptor beta chains listed below, sequenced in a study of shared clonotypes between healthy human individuals. Only in-frame clones appear in the TCRdb table, and some are missing; sequencing was by immunoSEQ multiplex PCR. The data contain about 2,100,000 clones, 90% to 95% of them singletons. Terminally differentiated effector memory CD45RA+ cells were left out of the naive CD8 fraction, which was CD45RO-negative and positively selected for CCR7. Sequencing was done on a sample of naive CD8+ T cells from PBMCs. These receptors came from a man aged 18 to 30 in good health. Some clones in this sample may be carry-over from other donors' samples.

This clone was seen a single time. The rearrangement joins TRBV13 to TRBJ2-7; the D is unclear. V lost 3 bases and J 2 bases, leaving 14 bases between the germline ends. This CDR3 comprises 15 residues. The germline gives CDR1 PRHDT, CDR2 FYEKMQ (reference sequence). The CDR3 here is CASSLDVGGPYEQYF. DNA for the CDR3: TGTGCCAGCAGCTTGGATGTTGGCGGACCCTACGAGCAGTACTTC.

The rearrangement links TRBV19 to TRBJ1-1; D remains unclear. V was shortened by 6 bases and J by 4 bases, with 18 bases between the two germline ends. The CDR3 loop spans 15 amino acids. Looked up from germline, CDR1 is LNHDA and CDR2 is SQIVND (reference sequence). The CDR3 DNA sequence: TGTGCCAGTAGGTCGAAAGTTGAGGGCGTCACTGAAGCTTTCTTT. Its translation: CASRSKVEGVTEAFF.

This clone was detected once. The rearrangement links TRBV7-9 to TRBJ2-5, with D maybe TRBD2 (5 bases). Germline V lookup: CDR1 SEHNR, CDR2 FQNEAQ (reference sequence). V lost 8 bases and J lost 5, with 9 bases in between. There are 11 residues in the CDR3. CDR3 amino acids: CASRGAETQYF. CDR3 in DNA: TGTGCCAGCCGGGGTGCGGAGACCCAGTACTTC.

The count of this clone is one. V usage is TRBV9 and J usage is TRBJ1-2, with D unclear. This CDR3 contains 16 residues. Germline loops: CDR1 SGDLS, CDR2 YYNGEE. The V and J ends lost 0 bases and 9 bases respectively, with 21 bases between them. CDR3 DNA: TGTGCCAGCAGCGTAGGGGCGTCGTCTTCGCCTATGCGCTACACCTTC. It is translated as CASSVGASSSPMRYTF.

This clone was observed once. CDR3 sequence: CASSPGGNVYEQYF. The DNA of the CDR3 is TGTGCCAGCAGTCCAGGGGGCAATGTGTACGAGCAGTACTTC. The V gene is TRBV27, the J gene TRBJ2-7; 8 nucleotides agree with TRBD1. Germline CDR1 reads MNHEY; CDR2 reads SMNVEV (reference sequence). Unmatched junction bases numbered 7, after V lost 5 bases and J lost 4 bases. This CDR3 comprises 14 residues.

The rearrangement links TRBV2 to TRBJ2-2, with D possibly TRBD2 on 5 matching bases. The V gene's germline CDR1 is SNHLY and CDR2 FYNNEI. Trimming cost V 6 bases and J 0 bases, with 17 bases left between them. The CDR3 loop spans 17 amino acids. CDR3 bases: TGTGCCAGCAGACCCCAACGGTGGGAGACGAACACCGGGGAGCTGTTTTTT. Amino acid sequence: CASRPQRWETNTGELFF.

The genes are TRBV6-5 and TRBJ2-2, with TRBD1 matching over 8 bases. Germline V gives CDR1 MNHEY, CDR2 SVGAGI. V was clipped by 0 bases and J by 7 bases; unmatched bases: 7. This CDR3 comprises 16 residues. DNA of the CDR3: TGTGCCAGCAGTTACTCTACGACAGGGGATCACGGGGAGCTGTTTTTT. It codes for CASSYSTTGDHGELFF.

This chain uses TRBV11-2 with TRBJ2-7; possible D gene TRBD2, 5 bases. CDR1 SGHAT and CDR2 FQNNGV come from the germline V gene. The CDR3 sequence is 13 residues long. V lost 1 base and J lost 9, with 13 bases in between. CDR3 in DNA: TGTGCCAGCAGCTTAGCCCCGGCCAGCGGGCAGTACTTC. Its protein product is CASSLAPASGQYF.

The chain is built from TRBV11-2 and TRBJ2-1; D gene uncertain. V lost 3 bases and J lost 0, with 9 bases in between. Germline lookup yields CDR1 SGHAT and CDR2 FQNNGV. The CDR3 covers 15 residues. CDR3 DNA sequence: TGTGCCAGCAGCTTTTGGGGTACCTCCTACAATGAGCAGTTCTTC. Protein sequence: CASSFWGTSYNEQFF.

This rearrangement joins TRBV9 to TRBJ2-2; TRBD1 matches at 9 bases. The germline V gene has CDR1 SGDLS and CDR2 YYNGEE. The ends lost 3 bases at V and 5 bases at J; junction bases unmatched: 8. This CDR3 contains 16 residues. Written as DNA, the CDR3 is TGTGCCAGCAGCGCTTCCGGGACAGGGAAGACCGGGGAGCTGTTTTTT. As protein: CASSASGTGKTGELFF.

The chain has TRBV6-5 and TRBJ2-7; 8 positions match TRBD1. CDR1 and CDR2 from the germline V gene are MNHEY and SVGAGI. J lost 6 bases, V lost 6 bases, and 10 bases had no gene match. The CDR3 length is 14 residues. The CDR3 protein is CASRAGTGTGEQYF. In DNA form, the CDR3 reads TGTGCCAGCAGGGCCGGGACAGGCACGGGCGAGCAGTACTTC.

The sample holds one count of this clone. The chain uses TRBV2 and TRBJ2-5, with 7 bases fitting TRBD1. V shed 6 bases and J 3 bases; nucleotides not matched to a gene: 7. Per germline, CDR1 SNHLY and CDR2 FYNNEI. The CDR3 totals 14 residues. CDR3 in amino acids: CASREQGWKETQYF. For the CDR3, the DNA is TGTGCCAGCAGGGAACAGGGGTGGAAAGAGACCCAGTACTTC.

The chain employs TRBV15 and TRBJ2-1; the D call may be TRBD1 or TRBD2 (6 bases each). This CDR3 is 17 amino acids long. V was pared by 4 bases and J by 4 bases, with 20 bases between. Germline CDR1 LNHNV, CDR2 YYDKDF (reference sequence). The CDR3 region has the DNA TGTGCCACCAGCACCAAACAGGGTGGGGGGACGTACAATGAGCAGTTCTTC. Translating it yields CATSTKQGGGTYNEQFF.

The gene calls are TRBV28 and TRBJ2-1; unclear D gene. The ends were cut back, 6 bases at V and 4 bases at J, with 10 bases in the middle. In germline, CDR1 is MDHEN, CDR2 SYDVKM. This CDR3 has 13 residues. CDR3 protein: CASSNSRYNEQFF. In nucleotides, the CDR3 is TGTGCCAGCAGCAACTCTAGATACAATGAGCAGTTCTTC.

V gene TRBV5-1 combines with J gene TRBJ1-1; 7 positions match TRBD1. Germline trimming cut 2 bases from V and 2 bases from J; bases unmatched to any gene: 6. The CDR3 runs to 15 residues. CDR1 SGHRS and CDR2 YFSETQ come from the germline V gene. DNA for the CDR3: TGCGCCAGCAGCTTCTCGGGGGACAGCAACACTGAAGCTTTCTTT. Encoded protein: CASSFSGDSNTEAFF. The full variable domain, its missing parts supplied by reference TRBV5-1 and TRBJ1-1, is KAGVTQTPRYLIKTRGQQVTLSCSPISGHRSVSWYQQTPGQGLQFLFEYFSETQRNKGNFPGRFSGRQFSNSRSEMNVSTLELGDSALYLCASSFSGDSNTEAFFGQGTRLTVV.

The V call is TRBV4-2, the J call TRBJ2-7, with D unresolved. Per the germline V gene, CDR1 is LGHNA and CDR2 is YNFKEQ. CDR3 length equals 15 residues. Deletions cut 0 bases from V and 3 bases from J, with 12 bases between. Here the CDR3 DNA reads TGTGCCAGCAGCCAAGATTTGACGTCTAGCTACGAGCAGTACTTC. Its protein is CASSQDLTSSYEQYF.

The rearrangement uses TRBV13 and TRBJ2-7; 8 bases fit TRBD1. CDR3 length: 14 residues. V was pared by 0 bases and J by 6 bases, with 4 bases of the junction left unmatched. Germline V CDR1 and CDR2: PRHDT, FYEKMQ (reference sequence). DNA for the CDR3: TGTGCCAGCAGCTTAGGTCGACAGGGGCCCGAGCAGTACTTC. Translating gives CASSLGRQGPEQYF.

The gene calls are TRBV10-3 and TRBJ2-7; D is perhaps TRBD1 or TRBD2 (5 bases each). The germline CDR1 and CDR2 sequences are ENHRY and SYGVKD. Trimming pared 1 base from V and 3 bases from J, leaving 13 bases between. The CDR3 has 15 residues. CDR3 DNA: TGTGCCATCAGTGAGTTGGGGGAGTCTGGCTACGAGCAGTACTTC. Amino acids: CAISELGESGYEQYF.

The sample holds one count of this clone. The chain recombines TRBV9 with TRBJ2-7; 8 bases agree with TRBD1. V was clipped by 3 bases and J by 7 bases; unmatched bases: 9. This CDR3 contains 14 residues. CDR1 and CDR2 from the germline V gene are SGDLS and YYNGEE. CDR3 DNA sequence: TGTGCCAGCAGCGAACAGGGGGATGGGAGGGAGCAGTACTTC. It is translated as CASSEQGDGREQYF.

The V and J genes are TRBV27 and TRBJ1-3, with TRBD1 identical over 7 bases. The V and J ends lost 5 bases and 4 bases, in that order; junction bases with no gene match: 11. This CDR3 is 16 amino acids long. Germline V gives CDR1 MNHEY, CDR2 SMNVEV (reference sequence). The CDR3 region has the DNA TGTGCCAGCAGTCCGGGACAGCCCCGGGCCGGAAACACCATATATTTT. Translated: CASSPGQPRAGNTIYF.

The gene calls are TRBV7-7 and TRBJ2-3, with D possibly matching TRBD2 (5 bases). CDR1 is SSHAT and CDR2 is FNYEAQ in the germline V gene (reference sequence). The CDR3 is made up of 15 amino acids. Trimming removed 5 bases at V and 2 bases at J, with 14 bases between. CDR3 DNA: TGTGCCAGCAGCAAGCGGCTGGATGACACAGATACGCAGTATTTT. It specifies CASSKRLDDTDTQYF.

V usage is TRBV27 and J usage is TRBJ1-1; D call uncertain. Germline lookup yields CDR1 MNHEY and CDR2 SMNVEV (reference sequence). This CDR3 is built from 15 residues. Trimming took off 2 bases at V and 3 bases at J, with 13 bases between the two ends. As DNA, the CDR3 is TGTGCCAGCAGTTTAGATTCCGGGGATTACACTGAAGCTTTCTTT. It is translated as CASSLDSGDYTEAFF.

In its sample, this clone was seen once. V and J are TRBV13 and TRBJ1-5, with D possibly TRBD1 on 6 matching bases. Germline values: CDR1 PRHDT, CDR2 FYEKMQ (reference sequence). The CDR3 has 14 residues. Trimming removed 5 bases from V and 4 bases from J, with 12 bases in between. In DNA form, the CDR3 reads TGTGCCAGCAGCATGACAGGTTTGAATCAGCCCCAGCATTTT. Its translation is CASSMTGLNQPQHF.

As concerns this clone: One end of the junction fails to match germline, which may point to a read error. The V gene is TRBV5-6, the J gene TRBJ1-2; TRBD1 might be the D (6 bases). The CDR3 has 14 amino acids. Looked up from germline, CDR1 is SGHDT and CDR2 is YYEEEE. CDR3 in DNA: TGTGCCAGCAGCTCCTCGGACAGATCCTTTCCGTCGTCCTTC. It specifies CASSSSDRSFPSSF.

The chain employs TRBV25-1 and TRBJ2-7; the D gene is possibly TRBD1 (5 bases). This CDR3 is 15 amino acids long. Germline assignment: CDR1 MGHDK and CDR2 SYGVNS. V was pared by 3 bases and J by 2 bases, with 14 bases between. DNA of the CDR3: TGTGCCAGCAGTGACCTGGCAGGGCGGACCTACGAGCAGTACTTC. Protein sequence: CASSDLAGRTYEQYF.

The chain has TRBV18 and TRBJ1-1, with a weak D call TRBD1 (6 bases). CDR3 length equals 15 residues. CDR1 is KGHSH, CDR2 LQKENI, per germline. With 6 bases removed from V and 0 bases from J, the gap between germline ends came to 14 bases. CDR3 sequence: CASSDPGAVNTEAFF. The CDR3 DNA is TGTGCCAGCTCCGACCCGGGGGCAGTGAACACTGAAGCTTTCTTT.

The chain links TRBV9 to TRBJ2-3, with unresolved D. This CDR3 is 16 amino acids long. Germline CDR1 and CDR2: SGDLS and YYNGEE. With 3 bases removed from V and 0 bases from J, the gap between germline ends came to 14 bases. In DNA form, the CDR3 reads TGTGCCAGCAGCGCAAAGATACCGGACAGCACAGATACGCAGTATTTT. Its translation is CASSAKIPDSTDTQYF. The entire variable domain, with the rest obtained from reference TRBV9 and TRBJ2-3, is as follows: DSGVTQTPKHLITATGQRVTLRCSPRSGDLSVYWYQQSLDQGLQFLIQYYNGEERAKGNILERFSAQQFPDLHSELNLSSLELGDSALYFCASSAKIPDSTDTQYFGPGTRLTVL.